These 19 T cell receptor beta chains originate from one sample sequenced in a study of cytomegalovirus exposure and HLA in healthy donors. PCR employed 60 Vbeta and 13 Jbeta primers. Assay: immunoSEQ multiplex PCR; the TCRdb copy retains only in-frame clones and omits some. The sample holds some 180,000 clones. The sample taken for sequencing was PBMCs. All receptors come from a man younger than 45 in good health and CMV-seronegative.

The J gene is TRBJ1-6, the V gene TRBV2, with 12 positions matching TRBD1. Germline V CDR1 and CDR2: SNHLY, FYNNEI. The CDR3 is made up of 18 amino acids. The V and J ends lost 6 bases and 5 bases, in that order; junction bases with no gene match: 11. The CDR3 DNA reads as TGTGCCAGCAGGTTGGGACAGGGGGCGAACAAAGATAATTCACCCCTCCACTTT. This codes for CASRLGQGANKDNSPLHF.

The gene calls are TRBV6-6 and TRBJ2-7, with 11 nucleotides matching TRBD2. V lost 6 bases to trimming and J lost 3 bases; unmatched junction nucleotides: 4. Looked up from germline, CDR1 is MNHNY and CDR2 is SVGAGI (reference sequence). The CDR3 is 14 amino acids. The DNA for the CDR3 is TGTGCCAGCAGCGGGACTAGCGGAGGCTACGAGCAGTACTTC. Protein sequence: CASSGTSGGYEQYF.

The chain is built from TRBV9 and TRBJ2-1, with a weak D call TRBD1 (9 bases). Germline assignment: CDR1 SGDLS and CDR2 YYNGEE. The CDR3 length is 20 residues. V was clipped by 1 base and J by 4 bases, with 27 bases between them. The chain's CDR3 is CASSVKGQGRTSGLYNEQFF. The CDR3 nucleotides are TGTGCCAGCAGCGTAAAAGGACAGGGGAGAACTAGCGGTCTTTACAATGAGCAGTTCTTC.

The CDR3: CASSEQGDGANVLTF. The DNA of the CDR3 is TGTGCCAGTAGTGAACAGGGGGACGGGGCCAACGTCCTGACTTTC. This chain connects TRBV19 to TRBJ2-6; TRBD1 agrees at 8 bases. CDR3 length equals 15 residues. After removal of 5 bases from V and 4 bases from J, the junction contained 4 bases not matched to a gene. Germline values: CDR1 LNHDA, CDR2 SQIVND (reference sequence).

The rearrangement uses TRBV30 and TRBJ1-5; D is possibly TRBD1 (6 bases). Trimming shortened V by 0 bases and J by 6 bases, and 9 bases separated the two germline ends. This CDR3 spans 13 amino acids. Germline assignment: CDR1 GTSNPN and CDR2 SVGIG (reference sequence). DNA of the CDR3: TGTGCCTGGAGTGTACAGGGAGCTCAGCCCCAGCATTTT. Its protein product is CAWSVQGAQPQHF.

The chain links TRBV19 to TRBJ1-5; D remains ambiguous. The ends were cut back, 8 bases at V and 0 bases at J, with 11 bases in the middle. Per the germline V gene, CDR1 is LNHDA and CDR2 is SQIVND (reference sequence). The CDR3 loop spans 14 amino acids. CDR3 protein: CASGGGDSNQPQHF. The CDR3 DNA is TGTGCCAGTGGAGGAGGCGATAGCAATCAGCCCCAGCATTTT.

The chain joins TRBV7-6 to TRBJ1-4; D is unresolved. Looked up from germline, CDR1 is SGHVS and CDR2 is FNYEAQ. Trimming pared 7 bases from V and 4 bases from J, leaving 19 bases between. The length of the CDR3 is 16 residues. In nucleotides, the CDR3 is TGTGCCAGCACCCTTTTAGCGGGAGGTGGTAATGAAAAACTGTTTTTT. As protein: CASTLLAGGGNEKLFF.

The chain couples TRBV9 to TRBJ2-1; the D gene is possibly TRBD2 (6 bases). This CDR3 comprises 13 residues. Germline CDR1 reads SGDLS; CDR2 reads YYNGEE. The V end was cut by 5 bases, the J end by 5 bases, with 11 bases between. The CDR3 sequence is CASSREANNEQFF. The CDR3 nucleotides read TGTGCCAGCAGTAGGGAGGCAAACAATGAGCAGTTCTTC.

The rearrangement joins TRBV19 to TRBJ2-5, with 7 bases fitting TRBD2. The germline V gene has CDR1 LNHDA and CDR2 SQIVND (reference sequence). The ends lost 10 bases at V and 7 bases at J; junction bases unmatched: 12. This CDR3 has 13 residues. In DNA form, the CDR3 reads TGTGCCACCGGGGGGTACGGGGAGGGGACCCAGTACTTC. As protein: CATGGYGEGTQYF. The variable domain in full, with the rest retrieved from reference TRBV19 and TRBJ2-5, is DGGITQSPKYLFRKEGQNVTLSCEQNLNHDAMYWYRQDPGQGLRLIYYSQIVNDFQKGDIAEGYSVSREKKESFPLTVTSAQKNPTAFYLCATGGYGEGTQYFGPGTRLLVL.

This CDR3 is CASSYFGTGAYEQYF. CDR3 coding DNA: TGTGCCAGCAGTTACTTTGGCACAGGGGCCTACGAGCAGTACTTC. The V gene is TRBV6-6, the J gene TRBJ2-7; 7 bases fit TRBD1. Germline V gene data show CDR1 as MNHNY and CDR2 as SVGAGI (reference sequence). The CDR3 loop spans 15 amino acids. J was trimmed by 2 bases and V by 1 base; bases with no gene match: 5.

The chain carries TRBV5-4 and TRBJ2-2, with D tentatively TRBD2 (5 bases). The V end lost 4 bases, the J end lost 7 bases, and 17 bases lay between the germline ends. The CDR3 runs 15 residues. Germline values: CDR1 SGHNT, CDR2 YYREEE (reference sequence). This CDR3 is CASSVGRDNLGELFF. The CDR3 DNA reads TGTGCCAGCAGCGTCGGACGGGATAACCTCGGGGAGCTGTTTTTT.

The V call is TRBV5-6, the J call TRBJ2-5, with 11 bases fitting TRBD1. Near its end, the DNA agrees better with TRBJ2-7, so the J call may be wrong. Germline V gives CDR1 SGHDT, CDR2 YYEEEE. This CDR3 is 16 amino acids long. The CDR3 nucleotides are TGTGCCAGCAGCCCCCTCCGGGACAGGGGGGACTACGAGCAGTACTTC. The encoded protein is CASSPLRDRGDYEQYF.

The V and J genes are TRBV7-6 and TRBJ2-7, with 9 bases identical to TRBD1. Looked up from germline, CDR1 is SGHVS and CDR2 is FNYEAQ. With V trimmed by 4 bases and J by 7 bases, 14 bases remained unmatched. The CDR3 length is 16 residues. The CDR3 protein is CASSSDAGQGLGEQYF. CDR3 coding DNA: TGTGCCAGCAGCTCGGACGCGGGACAGGGTTTGGGGGAGCAGTACTTC.

This chain connects TRBV2 to TRBJ2-1; perhaps TRBD1 as D (6 bases). CDR1 and CDR2 from the germline V gene are SNHLY and FYNNEI. The V and J ends lost 7 bases and 7 bases respectively, with 8 bases between them. The CDR3 extends over 11 amino acids. CDR3 in DNA: TGTGCCAGCATTAGGGGGAATGAGCAGTTCTTC. Translating gives CASIRGNEQFF. The full variable domain, completed using reference TRBV2 and TRBJ2-1, is EPEVTQTPSHQVTQMGQEVILRCVPISNHLYFYWYRQILGQKVEFLVSFYNNEISEKSEIFDDQFSVERPDGSNFTLKIRSTKLEDSAMYFCASIRGNEQFFGPGTRLTVL.

The gene calls are TRBV19 and TRBJ1-2; 7 bases match TRBD1. This CDR3 comprises 14 residues. Germline CDR1 LNHDA, CDR2 SQIVND (reference sequence). The V gene end was trimmed by 4 bases and the J gene end by 2 bases; junction bases not matched to a gene: 4. In DNA, the CDR3 is TGTGCCAGTAGTAGACAGGGCACGAACTATGGCTACACCTTC. It is translated as CASSRQGTNYGYTF.

The chain couples TRBV28 to TRBJ1-2; no clear D gene. CDR1 and CDR2 (germline): MDHEN, SYDVKM. This CDR3 spans 12 amino acids. V was clipped by 5 bases and J by 6 bases, with 10 bases between them. DNA of the CDR3: TGTGCCAGCAGTCCTACCGGGGATGGCTACACCTTC. This sequence encodes CASSPTGDGYTF.

This chain connects TRBV2 to TRBJ1-5; D is unresolved. This CDR3 contains 14 residues. The V gene's germline CDR1 is SNHLY and CDR2 FYNNEI. V shed 0 bases and J shed 6 bases, with 9 bases lying between them. For the CDR3, the DNA is TGTGCCAGCAGTGAAGCGCTATGGAGTCAGCCCCAGCATTTT. This translates into CASSEALWSQPQHF. Full variable domain (missing parts from reference TRBV2 and TRBJ1-5): EPEVTQTPSHQVTQMGQEVILRCVPISNHLYFYWYRQILGQKVEFLVSFYNNEISEKSEIFDDQFSVERPDGSNFTLKIRSTKLEDSAMYFCASSEALWSQPQHFGDGTRLSIL.

V usage is TRBV4-2 and J usage is TRBJ2-2; TRBD2 matches at 9 bases. Trimming removed 2 bases from V and 3 bases from J; junction bases left unmatched: 4. This CDR3 spans 16 amino acids. Germline CDR1 LGHNA, CDR2 YNFKEQ. The CDR3 loop is CASSQRTSADTGELFF. CDR3 sequence (DNA): TGTGCCAGCAGCCAACGGACTAGCGCGGACACCGGGGAGCTGTTTTTT.

The rearrangement joins TRBV5-4 to TRBJ2-5; D is possibly TRBD2 (5 bases). The J call may not be correct, given that the DNA end is closer to TRBJ2-7. The CDR3 loop spans 13 amino acids. CDR1 is SGHNT, CDR2 YYREEE, per germline (reference sequence). CDR3 bases: TGTGCCAGCAGCTTGGCGGGAACCTACGAGCAGTACTTC. This encodes CASSLAGTYEQYF.